This is a list of T cell receptor beta chains from one sample in a study of cytomegalovirus exposure and HLA in healthy donors. Only in-frame clones appear in the TCRdb table, and some are missing; sequencing was by immunoSEQ multiplex PCR. The sample includes about 170,000 clones, about 79% of them seen just once. The sample consisted of PBMCs. The origin of the receptors is a woman in her fifties or sixties in good health and CMV-seronegative. The CDR3 runs from the conserved cysteine through the conserved F or W. D genes are given only for firm matches. Size is omitted from some rows. Given values are once, few, many or a class for expanded clones.

cdr3_aa: CSVEDQSQYNEQFF
cdr3_nt: TGCAGCGTTGAAGATCAGTCTCAGTACAATGAGCAGTTCTTC
clone_size: -
j_call: TRBJ2-1
v_call: TRBV29-1
d_call: -

cdr3_aa: CASSIGAPNTEAFF
cdr3_nt: TGTGCCAGCAGCATAGGGGCACCGAACACTGAAGCTTTCTTT
clone_size: -
j_call: TRBJ1-1
v_call: TRBV6-5
d_call: -

cdr3_aa: CASSFGQGTGELFF
cdr3_nt: TGTGCCAGCAGTTTTGGGCAGGGTACCGGGGAGCTGTTTTTT
clone_size: once
j_call: TRBJ2-2
v_call: TRBV28
d_call: -

cdr3_aa: CASSLFWDSNYGYTF
cdr3_nt: TGCGCCAGCAGCTTGTTCTGGGACAGCAACTATGGCTACACCTTC
clone_size: few
j_call: TRBJ1-2
v_call: TRBV5-1
d_call: TRBD1

cdr3_aa: CASRRRGTGSGRGYTF
cdr3_nt: TGTGCCAGTAGAAGACGGGGTACGGGGTCTGGTCGGGGCTACACCTTC
clone_size: -
j_call: TRBJ1-2
v_call: TRBV7-2
d_call: -

cdr3_aa: CASSPGQSTEAFF
cdr3_nt: TGTGCCAGCAGCCCGGGACAGAGCACTGAAGCTTTCTTT
clone_size: -
j_call: TRBJ1-1
v_call: TRBV7-3
d_call: TRBD1

cdr3_aa: CASSPEAGVPGNEQFF
cdr3_nt: TGTGCCAGCAGTCCGGAGGCGGGAGTGCCCGGGAATGAGCAGTTCTTC
clone_size: -
j_call: TRBJ2-1
v_call: TRBV6-4
d_call: TRBD2

cdr3_aa: CAISPAGYGYTF
cdr3_nt: TGTGCCATATCCCCGGCGGGGTATGGCTACACCTTC
clone_size: -
j_call: TRBJ1-2
v_call: TRBV28
d_call: -

cdr3_aa: CASRGAAGGQPQHF
cdr3_nt: TGTGCCAGCAGAGGGGCGGCCGGTGGGCAGCCCCAGCATTTT
clone_size: -
j_call: TRBJ1-5
v_call: TRBV6-1
d_call: -

cdr3_aa: CASSPGQGETGELFF
cdr3_nt: TGTGCCAGCAGCCCGGGACAGGGCGAGACCGGGGAGCTGTTTTTT
clone_size: -
j_call: TRBJ2-2
v_call: TRBV7-9
d_call: TRBD1

cdr3_aa: CASSLGGASGGRTDTQYF
cdr3_nt: TGCGCCAGCAGCTTGGGTGGTGCTAGCGGGGGCCGGACAGATACGCAGTATTTT
clone_size: -
j_call: TRBJ2-3
v_call: TRBV5-1
d_call: TRBD2

cdr3_aa: CASSPGSNTGEQYF
cdr3_nt: TGCGCCAGCAGCCCGGGGTCCAACACGGGCGAGCAGTACTTC
clone_size: once
j_call: TRBJ2-7
v_call: TRBV5-1
d_call: -

cdr3_aa: CASSVERGWEQYF
cdr3_nt: TGTGCCAGCAGTGTGGAAAGGGGATGGGAGCAGTACTTC
clone_size: few
j_call: TRBJ2-7
v_call: TRBV2
d_call: -

cdr3_aa: CASSGTSGRGGELFF
cdr3_nt: TGTGCCAGCAGTGGGACTAGCGGGAGAGGCGGGGAGCTGTTTTTT
clone_size: -
j_call: TRBJ2-2
v_call: TRBV25-1
d_call: TRBD2

cdr3_aa: CASRRLQMNTEAFF
cdr3_nt: TGCGCCAGCAGGCGACTGCAGATGAACACTGAAGCTTTCTTT
clone_size: -
j_call: TRBJ1-1
v_call: TRBV5-1
d_call: -

cdr3_aa: CASSLEGSGWNQPQHF
cdr3_nt: TGTGCCAGCAGCTTAGAAGGCAGCGGATGGAATCAGCCCCAGCATTTT
clone_size: few
j_call: TRBJ1-5
v_call: TRBV7-2
d_call: -

cdr3_aa: CASSREFRLEQYF
cdr3_nt: TGTGCCAGCAGCCGGGAATTCCGCCTAGAGCAGTACTTC
clone_size: -
j_call: TRBJ2-7
v_call: TRBV9
d_call: -

cdr3_aa: CASSQDLGGTYEKLFF
cdr3_nt: TGCGCCAGCAGCCAAGATTTGGGAGGGACTTATGAAAAACTGTTTTTT
clone_size: -
j_call: TRBJ1-4
v_call: TRBV4-3
d_call: -

cdr3_aa: CASSPTGYSGNTIYF
cdr3_nt: TGTGCCAGCAGCCCGACTGGCTACTCTGGAAACACCATATATTTT
clone_size: -
j_call: TRBJ1-3
v_call: TRBV28
d_call: -

cdr3_aa: CASSFPTGGYSPLHF
cdr3_nt: TGTGCCAGCAGTTTCCCCACAGGGGGCTATTCACCCCTCCACTTT
clone_size: -
j_call: TRBJ1-6
v_call: TRBV28
d_call: TRBD1

cdr3_aa: CASSPQTSLGIQYF
cdr3_nt: TGTGCCAGCAGCCCGCAGACTAGTTTGGGCATTCAGTACTTC
clone_size: -
j_call: TRBJ2-4
v_call: TRBV9
d_call: -

cdr3_aa: CASSQLIRQGSVELFF
cdr3_nt: TGCGCCAGCAGCCAATTAATTCGACAGGGGAGTGTGGAGCTGTTTTTT
clone_size: -
j_call: TRBJ2-2
v_call: TRBV4-3
d_call: TRBD1

cdr3_aa: CASSPDRSSTDTQYF
cdr3_nt: TGTGCCAGCAGCCCAGACAGGAGTAGCACAGATACGCAGTATTTT
clone_size: -
j_call: TRBJ2-3
v_call: TRBV7-3
d_call: -

cdr3_aa: CASSLDRVSYNEQFF
cdr3_nt: TGTGCCAGCAGCTTGGACAGGGTGTCCTACAATGAGCAGTTCTTC
clone_size: once
j_call: TRBJ2-1
v_call: TRBV5-8
d_call: -

cdr3_aa: CASSVEGVTGELFF
cdr3_nt: TGCGCCAGCAGTGTGGAGGGTGTCACCGGGGAGCTGTTTTTT
clone_size: -
j_call: TRBJ2-2
v_call: TRBV10-2
d_call: -

cdr3_aa: CASSSITGLVETQYF
cdr3_nt: TGTGCCAGCAGCTCGATAACAGGGTTGGTAGAGACCCAGTACTTC
clone_size: -
j_call: TRBJ2-5
v_call: TRBV7-7
d_call: -

cdr3_aa: CASSLYGQGNEQYF
cdr3_nt: TGTGCCAGCAGCTTATACGGGCAGGGGAACGAGCAGTACTTC
clone_size: -
j_call: TRBJ2-7
v_call: TRBV7-9
d_call: -

cdr3_aa: CASSLSGVGQETQYF
cdr3_nt: TGTGCCAGCAGTTTGTCGGGAGTGGGACAAGAGACCCAGTACTTC
clone_size: -
j_call: TRBJ2-5
v_call: TRBV6-5
d_call: -

cdr3_aa: CASSMGQSGANVLTF
cdr3_nt: TGTGCCAGCAGCATGGGACAGTCTGGGGCCAACGTCCTGACTTTC
clone_size: few
j_call: TRBJ2-6
v_call: TRBV7-3
d_call: TRBD1

cdr3_aa: CSSSPVPNRLPGLAGETQYF
cdr3_nt: TGTTCCAGCAGCCCCGTCCCCAACCGTTTACCCGGACTAGCGGGAGAGACCCAGTACTTC
clone_size: -
j_call: TRBJ2-5
v_call: TRBV7-3
d_call: TRBD2

cdr3_aa: CASSTNTGNPQQYF
cdr3_nt: TGTGCCAGCAGTACGAATACCGGGAATCCTCAGCAGTACTTC
clone_size: -
j_call: TRBJ2-7
v_call: TRBV2
d_call: -

cdr3_aa: CASSWGLAGSYNEQFF
cdr3_nt: TGCGCCAGCAGCTGGGGACTAGCGGGCTCCTACAATGAGCAGTTCTTC
clone_size: few
j_call: TRBJ2-1
v_call: TRBV5-1
d_call: TRBD2

cdr3_aa: CASRERQGVYNQPQHF
cdr3_nt: TGTGCCAGCAGAGAGAGACAGGGGGTGTACAATCAGCCCCAGCATTTT
clone_size: -
j_call: TRBJ1-5
v_call: TRBV2
d_call: TRBD1

cdr3_aa: CASRSLTSLSDTQYF
cdr3_nt: TGTGCCAGCAGGTCCTTGACTAGCTTGTCAGATACGCAGTATTTT
clone_size: -
j_call: TRBJ2-3
v_call: TRBV27
d_call: TRBD2

cdr3_aa: CASMGGMNTEAFF
cdr3_nt: TGTGCCAGCATGGGGGGGATGAACACTGAAGCTTTCTTT
clone_size: -
j_call: TRBJ1-1
v_call: TRBV28
d_call: -

cdr3_aa: CSVGDIGTGSEKLFF
cdr3_nt: TGCAGCGTTGGGGATATCGGGACAGGAAGCGAAAAACTGTTTTTT
clone_size: once
j_call: TRBJ1-4
v_call: TRBV29-1
d_call: TRBD1

cdr3_aa: CASSYEPSGANVLTF
cdr3_nt: TGCGCCAGCAGCTACGAGCCCTCTGGGGCCAACGTCCTGACTTTC
clone_size: -
j_call: TRBJ2-6
v_call: TRBV4-1
d_call: -

cdr3_aa: CASSFPAESYEQYF
cdr3_nt: TGTGCCAGCAGCTTCCCTGCAGAATCCTACGAGCAGTACTTC
clone_size: -
j_call: TRBJ2-7
v_call: TRBV7-9
d_call: -

cdr3_aa: CASSLGAPGGYGYTF
cdr3_nt: TGTGCCAGCAGTTTAGGGGCCCCAGGGGGCTATGGCTACACCTTC
clone_size: -
j_call: TRBJ1-2
v_call: TRBV28
d_call: TRBD1

cdr3_aa: CASSSTSGISTDTQYF
cdr3_nt: TGTGCCAGCAGCTCAACTAGCGGCATCAGCACAGATACGCAGTATTTT
clone_size: once
j_call: TRBJ2-3
v_call: TRBV7-2
d_call: TRBD2

cdr3_aa: CASSLGGSGSSDTQYF
cdr3_nt: TGTGCCAGCAGCTTAGGGGGTAGCGGGAGCTCAGATACGCAGTATTTT
clone_size: once
j_call: TRBJ2-3
v_call: TRBV7-6
d_call: TRBD2

cdr3_aa: CASSLAAGGRYEQYF
cdr3_nt: TGTGCCAGCAGCTTAGCAGCCGGGGGGCGATACGAGCAGTACTTC
clone_size: -
j_call: TRBJ2-7
v_call: TRBV7-2
d_call: -

cdr3_aa: CASSAPGQRENSPLHF
cdr3_nt: TGTGCCAGCAGTGCACCGGGACAGAGAGAAAATTCCCCCCTCCACTTT
clone_size: few
j_call: TRBJ1-6
v_call: TRBV28
d_call: TRBD1

cdr3_aa: CASSRSGLNTTRGTQYF
cdr3_nt: TGTGCCAGCAGTCGTAGCGGGTTAAACACGACTAGAGGGACCCAGTACTTC
clone_size: once
j_call: TRBJ2-5
v_call: TRBV27
d_call: TRBD2

cdr3_aa: CASSPGGGRANEQFF
cdr3_nt: TGTGCCAGCTCACCAGGAGGCGGGAGGGCCAATGAGCAGTTCTTC
clone_size: -
j_call: TRBJ2-1
v_call: TRBV18
d_call: TRBD2

cdr3_aa: CASSEGGGSYEQYF
cdr3_nt: TGTGCCAGCAGTGAAGGCGGGGGCTCCTACGAGCAGTACTTC
clone_size: -
j_call: TRBJ2-7
v_call: TRBV6-1
d_call: TRBD2

cdr3_aa: CASRPRTGSPYEQYF
cdr3_nt: TGTGCCAGCAGACCCCGGACAGGGAGTCCCTACGAGCAGTACTTC
clone_size: -
j_call: TRBJ2-7
v_call: TRBV7-9
d_call: TRBD1

cdr3_aa: CASSFAGLTDTQYF
cdr3_nt: TGTGCCAGCAGCTTCGCGGGTCTCACAGATACGCAGTATTTT
clone_size: -
j_call: TRBJ2-3
v_call: TRBV7-3
d_call: -

cdr3_aa: CAWGGQGISPLHF
cdr3_nt: TGTGCCTGGGGCGGACAGGGGATTTCACCCCTCCACTTT
clone_size: -
j_call: TRBJ1-6
v_call: TRBV30
d_call: TRBD1

cdr3_aa: CAAEAGNTIYF
cdr3_nt: TGTGCCGCCGAGGCGGGAAACACCATATATTTT
clone_size: -
j_call: TRBJ1-3
v_call: TRBV15
d_call: -

cdr3_aa: CASSESGQVGELFF
cdr3_nt: TGTGCCAGCAGTGAATCAGGGCAGGTCGGGGAGCTGTTTTTT
clone_size: -
j_call: TRBJ2-2
v_call: TRBV6-4
d_call: -

cdr3_aa: CASSVKQGSAEAFF
cdr3_nt: TGCGCCAGCAGTGTTAAACAGGGAAGTGCTGAAGCTTTCTTT
clone_size: few
j_call: TRBJ1-1
v_call: TRBV10-1
d_call: -

cdr3_aa: CASSSPGQLTEAFF
cdr3_nt: TGTGCCAGCAGCTCGCCGGGACAGTTGACTGAAGCTTTCTTT
clone_size: few
j_call: TRBJ1-1
v_call: TRBV11-1
d_call: TRBD1

cdr3_aa: CASSLAWDRAGGYTF
cdr3_nt: TGTGCCAGCAGCTTAGCGTGGGACAGGGCCGGAGGCTACACCTTC
clone_size: -
j_call: TRBJ1-2
v_call: TRBV7-9
d_call: TRBD1

cdr3_aa: CASRRSLRRSSYNSPLHF
cdr3_nt: TGTGCCAGCCGGCGGAGCCTCCGAAGGAGCTCCTATAATTCACCCCTCCACTTT
clone_size: few
j_call: TRBJ1-6
v_call: TRBV2
d_call: -

cdr3_aa: CASSPTSGVSNEKLFF
cdr3_nt: TGTGCCAGCAGCCCCACTTCAGGGGTGTCTAATGAAAAACTGTTTTTT
clone_size: -
j_call: TRBJ1-4
v_call: TRBV11-2
d_call: -

cdr3_aa: CASSPSQGARDYGYTF
cdr3_nt: TGTGCCAGCTCACCAAGTCAGGGGGCAAGGGACTATGGCTACACCTTC
clone_size: -
j_call: TRBJ1-2
v_call: TRBV18
d_call: TRBD1

cdr3_aa: CASSTQGLALSTDTQYF
cdr3_nt: TGTGCCAGCAGCACCCAGGGACTAGCGCTCTCCACAGATACGCAGTATTTT
clone_size: -
j_call: TRBJ2-3
v_call: TRBV7-2
d_call: TRBD2

cdr3_aa: CASSQELAGGPYNEQFF
cdr3_nt: TGCGCCAGCAGCCAAGAGCTAGCGGGGGGCCCATACAATGAGCAGTTCTTC
clone_size: few
j_call: TRBJ2-1
v_call: TRBV4-3
d_call: TRBD2

cdr3_aa: CASSRDRGYEQYF
cdr3_nt: TGTGCCAGCAGCCGGGACAGGGGCTACGAGCAGTACTTC
clone_size: -
j_call: TRBJ2-7
v_call: TRBV28
d_call: TRBD1